This T cell receptor beta chain was sequenced during a study of blood T cell repertoires in COVID-19. In the original workflow: Reference gene primer amplification yielded estimated nucleated cell counts. Data came from immunoSEQ multiplex PCR; TCRdb stores just in-frame clones and leaves some out. That table gives V, J and clone size, and the DNA gave D and trimming. The data show roughly 220,000 clones, less than 90% seen once. The trim removed 5 bases at V and 4 bases at J, leaving 14 bases unmatched. Germline loops: CDR1 SEHNR, CDR2 FQNEAQ (reference sequence). There are 17 residues in the CDR3. Individuals aged about 18 to 90 years were recruited from approximately 24 US areas. The study assigned cohorts using participant-reported clinical history.

The chain uses TRBV7-9 and TRBJ1-2, with 9 bases aligning to TRBD1. The sample taken for sequencing was PBMCs or T cells enriched from blood (not recorded which). The receptor was isolated from a woman between 40 and 55 years old who had recovered from COVID-19. The CDR3 loop is CASSPSPGQGKGYGYTF. CDR3 nucleotides: TGTGCCAGCAGCCCCTCTCCGGGACAGGGAAAGGGCTATGGCTACACCTTC.